The 23 T cell receptor beta chains given below trace back to one sample, sequenced in a study of radiation and T cells in renal cell carcinoma. The method was immunoSEQ multiplex PCR; TCRdb's version includes in-frame clones alone and lacks a portion of them. The sample includes approximately 83,000 clones, around four fifths of them seen just once. Documented time point: blood 4 weeks post-SBRT, at nephrectomy. Regarding treatment: 15 Gy SBRT to primary tumor, nephrectomy 4 weeks later. The material sequenced was blood, taken from a patient whose treatment included radiotherapy and nephrectomy. Receptors were obtained from a man in his forties or fifties with renal cell carcinoma.

V is TRBV10-3 and J is TRBJ2-1, with 14 bases identical to TRBD2. Germline V gene sequence: CDR1 ENHRY, CDR2 SYGVKD. V shed 7 bases and J 9 bases; nucleotides not matched to a gene: 5. The length of the CDR3 is 14 residues. CDR3 sequence reads: CAIKGLAGDSEQFF. CDR3 nucleotide sequence: TGTGCCATCAAGGGACTAGCGGGAGACAGTGAGCAGTTCTTC.

This chain connects TRBV18 to TRBJ2-2; D is unresolved. The CDR3 extends over 15 amino acids. Per the germline V gene, CDR1 is KGHSH and CDR2 is LQKENI. Deletions cut 2 bases from V and 2 bases from J, with 9 bases between. The CDR3 region is CASSPSEINTGELFF. The CDR3 nucleotides are TGTGCCAGCTCACCAAGTGAGATAAACACCGGGGAGCTGTTTTTT.

The chain couples TRBV29-1 to TRBJ2-1, with D uncertain. Germline loops: CDR1 SQVTM, CDR2 ANQGSEA. The CDR3 loop spans 12 amino acids. With 4 bases removed from V and 3 bases from J, the gap between germline ends came to 7 bases. The CDR3 DNA reads TGCAGCGTTGTTAGAGACTACAATGAGCAGTTCTTC. Protein product: CSVVRDYNEQFF.

The chain carries TRBV2 and TRBJ1-4; a possible D gene is TRBD1 (6 bases). This CDR3 is built from 14 residues. Trimming took off 7 bases at V and 6 bases at J, with 15 bases between the two ends. Germline values: CDR1 SNHLY, CDR2 FYNNEI. DNA for the CDR3: TGTGCCAGCATGATACAGGGCGGATATGAAAAACTGTTTTTT. It encodes CASMIQGGYEKLFF.

The chain couples TRBV11-2 to TRBJ1-1; 9 bases align to TRBD1. Trimming removed 4 bases from V and 4 bases from J; junction bases left unmatched: 4. Germline V CDR1 and CDR2: SGHAT, FQNNGV. This CDR3 region has 14 residues. The CDR3 DNA follows: TGTGCCAGCAGCTGGACAGGGGCGGGCACTGAAGCTTTCTTT. It specifies CASSWTGAGTEAFF.

The chain joins TRBV19 to TRBJ2-5; TRBD2 agrees at 11 bases. CDR1 LNHDA and CDR2 SQIVND come from the germline V gene (reference sequence). V trimming: 5 bases; J trimming: 4 bases; junction bases outside the gene matches: 6. The CDR3 extends over 15 amino acids. The CDR3 DNA follows: TGTGCCAGTAGTCCGCGACTAGCGGGACGAGAGACCCAGTACTTC. Encoded protein: CASSPRLAGRETQYF.

This clone was observed a few times. This chain uses TRBV2 with TRBJ1-5; D is unresolved. Per germline, CDR1 SNHLY and CDR2 FYNNEI. This CDR3 contains 14 residues. V gave up 0 bases and J gave up 6 bases, with 9 bases separating them. The CDR3 sequence is CASSEAGNGQPQHF. CDR3 in DNA: TGTGCCAGCAGTGAAGCCGGGAATGGTCAGCCCCAGCATTTT.

This clone showed up just once. V is TRBV11-2 and J is TRBJ1-4; D gene unclear. The CDR3 spans 13 residues. V lost 1 base, J lost 8 bases, and 8 bases lay in between. CDR1 and CDR2 (germline): SGHAT, FQNNGV. CDR3 nucleotides: TGTGCCAGCAGCTTAGGAGGAAACGAAAAACTGTTTTTT. It codes for CASSLGGNEKLFF.

CDR3 in DNA: TGTGCCAGCAGTGTGGACTCACTAGCGGGAGACTACGAGCAGTACTTC. Residues: CASSVDSLAGDYEQYF. The chain carries TRBV2 and TRBJ2-7; TRBD2 matches at 11 bases. This CDR3 region has 16 residues. Germline V gene lookup returns CDR1 SNHLY and CDR2 FYNNEI. V was clipped by 4 bases and J by 3 bases; unmatched bases: 8.

V is TRBV12-5 and J is TRBJ2-5, with 9 positions matching TRBD2. This CDR3 comprises 17 residues. J lost 5 bases, V lost 3 bases, and 13 bases had no gene match. Germline V CDR1 and CDR2: LGHNT, FRNRAP. The CDR3 nucleotides read TGTGCTAGTGGTTTTCGCGCGGGGGGGACCCCTCGGGAGACCCAGTACTTC. Its translation: CASGFRAGGTPRETQYF.

V is TRBV6-4 and J is TRBJ1-5; D is unresolved. The V gene lost 0 bases and the J gene lost 1 base, with 4 bases spanning the gap. The CDR3 is made up of 14 amino acids. The germline gives CDR1 MRHNA, CDR2 SNTAGT. This CDR3 is CASSDSGSNQPQHF. DNA of the CDR3: TGTGCCAGCAGTGACTCCGGAAGCAATCAGCCCCAGCATTTT.

The chain links TRBV28 to TRBJ1-5; no clear D gene. Germline V gene lookup returns CDR1 MDHEN and CDR2 SYDVKM. The CDR3 is 12 amino acids. Trimming took 10 bases from V and 9 from J, leaving 16 bases between them. The CDR3 DNA reads TGTGCCACGACGGTAACGTTGGGGCCCCAGCATTTT. This encodes CATTVTLGPQHF.

This chain joins TRBV19 and TRBJ2-5; TRBD1 is a possible D gene (5 bases). Germline-derived CDR1 and CDR2 are LNHDA and SQIVND (reference sequence). The CDR3 sequence is 14 residues long. Trimming left V 1 base short and J 0 bases short, with 6 bases between. CDR3 bases: TGTGCCAGTAGTATAGGGGGCTACCAAGAGACCCAGTACTTC. Translated, it gives CASSIGGYQETQYF.

The CDR3 coding sequence is TGTGCCAGCAGCTTAGAGGGCCCGATGGGTGAAAAACTGTTTTTT. Amino acid sequence: CASSLEGPMGEKLFF. J is TRBJ1-4 and V is TRBV7-8; D not certain. CDR1 SGHVS and CDR2 FQNEAQ come from the germline V gene. The CDR3 length is 15 residues. The germline V and J ends were trimmed by 1 base and 7 bases, with 13 bases remaining between them.

The chain is built from TRBV6-6 and TRBJ2-5, with TRBD1 matching 7 bases. Germline CDR1 is MNHNY and CDR2 is SVGAGI (reference sequence). This CDR3 contains 14 residues. After removal of 5 bases from V and 5 bases from J, the junction contained 8 bases not matched to a gene. As DNA, the CDR3 is TGTGCCAGCAGTAACGAACAGGGGCGGGAGACCCAGTACTTC. Translating it yields CASSNEQGRETQYF.

The rearrangement uses TRBV14 and TRBJ2-6, with D possibly matching TRBD1 (5 bases). Germline V gives CDR1 SGHDN, CDR2 FVKESK. The CDR3 spans 20 residues. Deletions cut 4 bases from V and 0 bases from J, with 22 bases between. CDR3: CASSLMPPGWDRSGANVLTF. CDR3 nucleotide sequence: TGTGCCAGCAGCCTCATGCCCCCAGGGTGGGATCGCTCTGGGGCCAACGTCCTGACTTTC.

A few counts support this clone. The chain joins TRBV7-9 to TRBJ1-1, with 10 bases aligning to TRBD1. CDR1 is SEHNR and CDR2 is FQNEAQ in the germline V gene (reference sequence). There are 13 residues in the CDR3. V trimming: 6 bases; J trimming: 9 bases; junction bases outside the gene matches: 7. The chain's CDR3 is CASRGTGENQAFF. CDR3 DNA: TGTGCCAGCAGGGGGACAGGGGAAAATCAAGCTTTCTTT. Full variable domain (rest looked up from reference TRBV7-9 and TRBJ1-1): DTGVSQNPRHKITKRGQNVTFRCDPISEHNRLYWYRQTLGQGPEFLTYFQNEAQLEKSRLLSDRFSAERPKGSFSTLEIQRTEQGDSAMYLCASRGTGENQAFFGQGTRLTVV.

This chain links TRBV10-2 with TRBJ2-5; the D is unclear. With 5 bases removed from V and 7 bases from J, the gap between germline ends came to 8 bases. The V gene's germline CDR1 is WSHSY and CDR2 SAAADI. This CDR3 has 11 residues. The CDR3 DNA follows: TGCGCCAGCAGTACCCTGGGGACCCAGTACTTC. Its protein is CASSTLGTQYF.

V usage is TRBV27 and J usage is TRBJ2-7, with a tentative D call TRBD1 (6 bases). The V gene lost 0 bases and the J gene lost 5 bases, with 17 bases spanning the gap. Germline V gene data show CDR1 as MNHEY and CDR2 as SMNVEV (reference sequence). The CDR3 spans 16 residues. The CDR3 here is CASSLSSWTAQHEQYF. For the CDR3, the DNA is TGTGCCAGCAGTTTATCTTCCTGGACAGCCCAACACGAGCAGTACTTC.

The chain employs TRBV7-2 and TRBJ2-7; D not certain. Trimming pared 5 bases from V and 2 bases from J, leaving 10 bases between. Per germline, CDR1 SGHTA and CDR2 FQGNSA. The CDR3 runs to 13 residues. The CDR3 region is CASSLEWPYEQYF. The CDR3 DNA reads TGTGCCAGCAGCCTGGAATGGCCCTACGAGCAGTACTTC.

V gene TRBV5-1 combines with J gene TRBJ2-2; 7 bases fit TRBD2. CDR1 is SGHRS and CDR2 is YFSETQ in the germline V gene. The trim removed 0 bases at V and 5 bases at J, leaving 4 bases unmatched. This CDR3 has 15 amino acids. CDR3 protein: CASSLDLGGTGELFF. In DNA form, the CDR3 reads TGCGCCAGCAGCTTGGATCTGGGAGGGACCGGGGAGCTGTTTTTT. Supplemented by reference TRBV5-1 and TRBJ2-2, the full variable domain reads KAGVTQTPRYLIKTRGQQVTLSCSPISGHRSVSWYQQTPGQGLQFLFEYFSETQRNKGNFPGRFSGRQFSNSRSEMNVSTLELGDSALYLCASSLDLGGTGELFFGEGSRLTVL.

The chain is built from TRBV11-3 and TRBJ2-1, with 10 nucleotides matching TRBD2. Germline V gene sequence: CDR1 SGHNT, CDR2 YENEEA. The V and J ends lost 5 bases and 8 bases, in that order; junction bases with no gene match: 12. The CDR3 extends over 16 amino acids. The CDR3 DNA reads TGTGCCAGCAGCCGCGGACTAGCGGAAGAGGTCGATGAGCAGTTCTTC. Its protein is CASSRGLAEEVDEQFF. Filled out from reference TRBV11-3 and TRBJ2-1, the complete variable domain reads EAGVVQSPRYKIIEKKQPVAFWCNPISGHNTLYWYLQNLGQGPELLIRYENEEAVDDSQLPKDRFSAERLKGVDSTLKIQPAELGDSAVYLCASSRGLAEEVDEQFFGPGTRLTVL.

The chain carries TRBV7-9 and TRBJ2-7; tentative D call: TRBD1 (5 bases). The CDR3 consists of 15 residues. Trimming stripped 4 bases from V and 6 bases from J, with 19 bases between. Per the germline V gene, CDR1 is SEHNR and CDR2 is FQNEAQ (reference sequence). Here the CDR3 reads CASSSQGSSRREQYF. CDR3 DNA sequence: TGTGCCAGCAGCTCGCAGGGATCCTCTAGACGCGAGCAGTACTTC.